This T cell receptor beta chain was identified during a study of T cell responses to AZD1222 COVID-19 vaccine. This clone was seen once. The target antigen is unknown. The data were produced by immunoSEQ multiplex PCR, yet TCRdb's version contains in-frame clones alone and is incomplete. The sample gives 110,000 or so clones, 90% to 95% of which show up once; roughly 7% is in the top ten. The CDR3 has 16 residues. The germline V and J ends were trimmed by 4 bases and 2 bases, with 18 bases remaining between them. Per germline, CDR1 MNHNS and CDR2 SASEGT. General study points: There were mostly white British donors and more females than males, and clonal diversity was possibly underestimated.

The receptor's source is an adult in good health. The chain couples TRBV6-1 to TRBJ2-7; the D gene could be TRBD1 or TRBD2 (6 bases each). The source was peripheral blood, collected on day 0 of AZD1222 vaccination. For the CDR3, the DNA is TGTGCCAGCAGTGCTCCCCGGGGGCTAGAAACCTACGAGCAGTACTTC. Protein: CASSAPRGLETYEQYF.